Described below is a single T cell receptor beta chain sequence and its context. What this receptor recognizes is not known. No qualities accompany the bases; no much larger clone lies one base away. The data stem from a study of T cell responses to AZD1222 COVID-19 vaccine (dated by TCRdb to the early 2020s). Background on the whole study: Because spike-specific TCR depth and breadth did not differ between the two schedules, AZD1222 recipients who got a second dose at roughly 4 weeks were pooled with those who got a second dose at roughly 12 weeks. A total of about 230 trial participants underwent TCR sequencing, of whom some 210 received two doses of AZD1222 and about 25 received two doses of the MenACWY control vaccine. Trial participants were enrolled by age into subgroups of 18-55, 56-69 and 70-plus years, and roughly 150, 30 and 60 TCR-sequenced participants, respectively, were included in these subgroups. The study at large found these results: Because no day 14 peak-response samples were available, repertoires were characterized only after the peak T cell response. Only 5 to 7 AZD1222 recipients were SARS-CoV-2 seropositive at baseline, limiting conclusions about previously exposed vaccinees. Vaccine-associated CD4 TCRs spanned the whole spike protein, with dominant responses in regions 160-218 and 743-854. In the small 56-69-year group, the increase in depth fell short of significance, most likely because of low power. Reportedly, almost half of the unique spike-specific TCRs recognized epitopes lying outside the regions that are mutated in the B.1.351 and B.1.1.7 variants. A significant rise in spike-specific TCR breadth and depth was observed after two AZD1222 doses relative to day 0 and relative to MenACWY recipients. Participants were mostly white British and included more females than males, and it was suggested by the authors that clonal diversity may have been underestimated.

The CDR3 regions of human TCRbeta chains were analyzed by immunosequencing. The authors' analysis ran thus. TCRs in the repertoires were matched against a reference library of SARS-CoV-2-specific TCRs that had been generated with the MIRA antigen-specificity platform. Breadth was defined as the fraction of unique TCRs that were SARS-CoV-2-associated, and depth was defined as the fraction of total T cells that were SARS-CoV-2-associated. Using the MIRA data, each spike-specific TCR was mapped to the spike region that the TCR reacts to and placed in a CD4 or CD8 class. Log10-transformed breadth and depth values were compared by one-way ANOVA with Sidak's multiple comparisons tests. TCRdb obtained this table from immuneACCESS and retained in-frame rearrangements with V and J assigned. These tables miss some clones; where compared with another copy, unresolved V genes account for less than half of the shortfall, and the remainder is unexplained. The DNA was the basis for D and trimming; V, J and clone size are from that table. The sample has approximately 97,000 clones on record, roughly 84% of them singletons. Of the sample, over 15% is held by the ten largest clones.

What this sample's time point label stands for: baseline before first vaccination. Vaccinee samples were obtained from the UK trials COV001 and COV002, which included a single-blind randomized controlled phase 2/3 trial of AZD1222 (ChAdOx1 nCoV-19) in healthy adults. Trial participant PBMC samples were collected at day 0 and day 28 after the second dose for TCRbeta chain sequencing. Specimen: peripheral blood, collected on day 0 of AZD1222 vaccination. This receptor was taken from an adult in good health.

The nucleotides read TGTGCCAGCAGCTCCCTCCGACAGGTTGGGACCCAGTACTTC. Its translation reads: CASSSLRQVGTQYF. The V gene is TRBV7-2 and the J gene is TRBJ2-5; tentative D gene TRBD1, with 6 bases matching. Via the germline V gene, CDR1 is SGHTA and CDR2 FQGNSA. V is shortened by 4 bases, J by 7 bases, and the region joining them spans 16 bases. The CDR3 goes from the cysteine to the phenylalanine over 14 residues. The entry retains the CDR3 DNA only, 42 bases that are in frame from base 1.